The rows below give T cell receptor beta chains drawn from one sample of a study of Ad26.COV2.S vaccination and SARS-CoV-2 variants. This table comes from immunoSEQ multiplex PCR, and its TCRdb copy is limited to in-frame clones, with some not included. The sample has approximately 340,000 clones, roughly 84% seen once. This sample comprised peripheral blood, obtained in a trial of Ad26.COV2.S vaccine versus placebo. These receptors were collected from a person aged 18 to 65 who received the Ad26.COV2.S COVID-19 vaccine or a placebo. CDR3s include the opening cysteine and the closing phenylalanine or tryptophan. Fields, in order: CDR3 DNA, CDR3 protein, clone size, D gene, V gene, J gene. D genes are given only for firm matches. Some rows have no size entry. The others give once, few or many, or a class for an expanded clone.

DNA: TGTGCCAGTAGTAGTGGACAGGGATATAATCAGCCCCAGCATTTT
CDR3: CASSSGQGYNQPQHF
size: NA
D: TRBD1
V: TRBV19
J: TRBJ1-5

DNA: TGTGCCAGCTCGAGCAGGAGGGAGAGGCCAGATACGCAGTATTTT
CDR3: CASSSRRERPDTQYF
size: NA
D: NA
V: TRBV28
J: TRBJ2-3

DNA: TGTGCCAGCAGCCACACCTTACTCCACTTAATCAATGAGCAGTTCTTC
CDR3: CASSHTLLHLINEQFF
size: NA
D: NA
V: TRBV3-1/TRBV3-2
J: TRBJ2-1

DNA: TGTGCCGCGGGAGTCTCTGGGGCCAACGTCCTGACTTTC
CDR3: CAAGVSGANVLTF
size: NA
D: TRBD2
V: TRBV2
J: TRBJ2-6

DNA: TGTGCCAGCAGCTTAGAATCCGACTACGAGCAGTACTTC
CDR3: CASSLESDYEQYF
size: NA
D: NA
V: TRBV11-2
J: TRBJ2-7

DNA: TGTGCCAGCAGCCGGGAGGGACTTCGCTCCTACGAGCAGTACTTC
CDR3: CASSREGLRSYEQYF
size: NA
D: TRBD2
V: TRBV5-4
J: TRBJ2-7

DNA: TGTGCCAGCAGCGTTGTGGGAGGGCCGGTCAATGAGCAGTTCTTC
CDR3: CASSVVGGPVNEQFF
size: NA
D: TRBD2
V: TRBV9
J: TRBJ2-1

DNA: TGTGCCAGCAGCCATCGGGTCGCCGGACAGGGAGGGGGAAGACAGGATCAGCCCCAGCATTTT
CDR3: CASSHRVAGQGGGRQDQPQHF
size: NA
D: TRBD1
V: TRBV14
J: TRBJ1-5

DNA: TGTGCCAGCAGTAGAGGACAGGATAGCAATCAGCCCCAGCATTTT
CDR3: CASSRGQDSNQPQHF
size: NA
D: TRBD1
V: TRBV2
J: TRBJ1-5

DNA: TGCGCCAGCAGCCAAGAGGGCGGCCCGGTTAATTCACCCCTCCACTTT
CDR3: CASSQEGGPVNSPLHF
size: NA
D: NA
V: TRBV4-3
J: TRBJ1-6

DNA: TGTGCCAGCAGCGTATTAGCGGGGTGGGGGACCCAGTACTTC
CDR3: CASSVLAGWGTQYF
size: NA
D: TRBD2
V: TRBV9
J: TRBJ2-5

DNA: TGTGCCAGCAGACCCCGGCGACAGTACGCCTCCTACAATGAGCAGTTCTTC
CDR3: CASRPRRQYASYNEQFF
size: NA
D: NA
V: TRBV27
J: TRBJ2-1

DNA: TGCGCCAGCAGCCAAGGGGGGGTGGGCACTGAAGCTTTCTTT
CDR3: CASSQGGVGTEAFF
size: once
D: NA
V: TRBV4-3
J: TRBJ1-1

DNA: TGTGCCAGCAGGATTATGAGCGGGGGGGCGGATACGCAGTATTTT
CDR3: CASRIMSGGADTQYF
size: NA
D: TRBD2
V: TRBV2
J: TRBJ2-3

DNA: TGTGCCAGTAGTCCAGGGAACAGGGGGCTCAGCACAGATACGCAGTATTTT
CDR3: CASSPGNRGLSTDTQYF
size: NA
D: TRBD1
V: TRBV19
J: TRBJ2-3

DNA: TGTGCCAGCACCCCTCAAGTCGGGGGCACTGAAGCTTTCTTT
CDR3: CASTPQVGGTEAFF
size: NA
D: NA
V: TRBV2
J: TRBJ1-1

DNA: TGTGCCAGCAGCTTAGTTCTGCAGGTGGGCGACATTCAGTACTTC
CDR3: CASSLVLQVGDIQYF
size: once
D: NA
V: TRBV7-9
J: TRBJ2-4

DNA: TGTGCCAGCTCGGGAGGTCAAAACATTCAGTACTTC
CDR3: CASSGGQNIQYF
size: once
D: TRBD2
V: TRBV6-5
J: TRBJ2-4

DNA: TGTGCCAGCAGCCGACAGGGCCCCGGGGAGCTGTTTTTT
CDR3: CASSRQGPGELFF
size: NA
D: TRBD1
V: TRBV6-5
J: TRBJ2-2

DNA: TGTGCCAGCAGCGATCGGGACAGCTCCTACGAGCAGTACTTC
CDR3: CASSDRDSSYEQYF
size: NA
D: TRBD1
V: TRBV6-6
J: TRBJ2-7

DNA: TGTGCCAGCAGCGAAGGAGGCGGCTATGAGCAGTTCTTC
CDR3: CASSEGGGYEQFF
size: once
D: NA
V: TRBV9
J: TRBJ2-1

DNA: TGTGCCAGCAGCTTAACCCTGGCGTCTCGCTCCTACAATGAGCAGTTCTTC
CDR3: CASSLTLASRSYNEQFF
size: NA
D: NA
V: TRBV7-2
J: TRBJ2-1

DNA: TGTGCCAGCAGCTTATCGCAGGGGGCTCTAAATTCACCCCTCCACTTT
CDR3: CASSLSQGALNSPLHF
size: NA
D: TRBD1
V: TRBV7-6
J: TRBJ1-6

DNA: TGTGCCAGCAGCGCCACCGGGACAGGGGGTGAAAAACTGTTTTTT
CDR3: CASSATGTGGEKLFF
size: NA
D: TRBD1
V: TRBV9
J: TRBJ1-4

DNA: TGCAGCGTTGTGGGGGGGGCGGATCAGCCCCAGCATTTT
CDR3: CSVVGGADQPQHF
size: NA
D: NA
V: TRBV29-1
J: TRBJ1-5

DNA: TGTGCCAGCGGGAGGTACGGGGAGCTGTTTTTT
CDR3: CASGRYGELFF
size: once
D: NA
V: TRBV14
J: TRBJ2-2

DNA: TGTGCCAGCAGCCAAGACCTAGCGGGGGGAACAGATACGCAGTATTTT
CDR3: CASSQDLAGGTDTQYF
size: NA
D: TRBD2
V: TRBV3-1/TRBV3-2
J: TRBJ2-3

DNA: TGTGCCGGCAGTTCCCCCGGGCCTCAGGCGCATGAGCAGTTCTTC
CDR3: CAGSSPGPQAHEQFF
size: NA
D: NA
V: TRBV7-9
J: TRBJ2-1

DNA: TGTGCCAGCAGCTTAGGTAGTCAGCGGAACCTCCAAGAGACCCAGTACTTC
CDR3: CASSLGSQRNLQETQYF
size: NA
D: NA
V: TRBV7-9
J: TRBJ2-5

DNA: TGTGCCAGCAGTCCGGGACTAGCGGGAGTGGGGCATAGCACAGATACGCAGTATTTT
CDR3: CASSPGLAGVGHSTDTQYF
size: NA
D: TRBD2
V: TRBV28
J: TRBJ2-3

DNA: TGTGCCTGGAGTGTAAGGAGAGCCGGGGAGCTGTTTTTT
CDR3: CAWSVRRAGELFF
size: NA
D: NA
V: TRBV30
J: TRBJ2-2

DNA: TGTGCCAGTAGTACCTTATCGGGGGGGGCTGGAAACACCATATATTTT
CDR3: CASSTLSGGAGNTIYF
size: NA
D: NA
V: TRBV19
J: TRBJ1-3

DNA: TGTGCCAGCAGCCCCCCAGCAGGACTGCCGCCAGGGATTCAGTACTTC
CDR3: CASSPPAGLPPGIQYF
size: NA
D: NA
V: TRBV7-8
J: TRBJ2-4

DNA: TGTGCCAGTCAAGACAGGGGTGGAAACTATGGCTACACCTTC
CDR3: CASQDRGGNYGYTF
size: NA
D: TRBD1
V: TRBV19
J: TRBJ1-2

DNA: TGCGCCAGCAAGGGAGGGGGAGCGGGTCCCAGGGATGAGCAGTTCTTC
CDR3: CASKGGGAGPRDEQFF
size: once
D: NA
V: TRBV5-1
J: TRBJ2-1

DNA: TGTGCCAGCAGCTTAATCGGCCGAAAGACTGAAGCTTTCTTT
CDR3: CASSLIGRKTEAFF
size: NA
D: NA
V: TRBV7-8
J: TRBJ1-1

DNA: TGCAGTGCTGGTGGGGCGGTCCACGAGCAGTACTTC
CDR3: CSAGGAVHEQYF
size: NA
D: NA
V: TRBV20-1
J: TRBJ2-7

DNA: TGTGCCAGCAGCCCACGGACAGTTAAGAGCTCCTACGAGCAGTACTTC
CDR3: CASSPRTVKSSYEQYF
size: NA
D: NA
V: TRBV27
J: TRBJ2-7

DNA: TGCAGTGCCCGGCCCCGGGCTGAAGCTTTCTTT
CDR3: CSARPRAEAFF
size: NA
D: NA
V: TRBV20-1
J: TRBJ1-1

DNA: TGTGCCAGCAGTTCAACGCGCCCCTCCGTCACTGAAGCTTTCTTT
CDR3: CASSSTRPSVTEAFF
size: NA
D: NA
V: TRBV6-2/TRBV6-3
J: TRBJ1-1

DNA: TGTGCCATCAGTTCAGGGGCTGGAAACACCATATATTTT
CDR3: CAISSGAGNTIYF
size: NA
D: NA
V: TRBV10-3
J: TRBJ1-3

DNA: TGTGCCTGGAGTCGGAGGACCCTCTATAATTCACCCCTCCACTTT
CDR3: CAWSRRTLYNSPLHF
size: NA
D: NA
V: TRBV30
J: TRBJ1-6

DNA: TGTGCCAGCAGCTTCGGGGACAGATACGAGCAGTACTTC
CDR3: CASSFGDRYEQYF
size: NA
D: TRBD1
V: TRBV13
J: TRBJ2-7

DNA: TGTGCAAGCCGGAGTGGGGCTAACCGGCGGCGGACCACTGAGCAGTTCTTC
CDR3: CASRSGANRRRTTEQFF
size: NA
D: NA
V: TRBV12-2
J: TRBJ2-1

DNA: TGTGCCAGCAGTTCATGGACAGATCTACGCTATGGCTACACCTTC
CDR3: CASSSWTDLRYGYTF
size: NA
D: NA
V: TRBV28
J: TRBJ1-2

DNA: TGTGCTAGTGGGGGGGAAGGTATCGAGCAGTTCTTC
CDR3: CASGGEGIEQFF
size: once
D: NA
V: TRBV12-5
J: TRBJ2-1

DNA: TGCGCCAGCAGCGAAAGGGGTAACCGTAATTCACCCCTCCACTTT
CDR3: CASSERGNRNSPLHF
size: NA
D: NA
V: TRBV5-1
J: TRBJ1-6

DNA: TGTGCCTTGGACAGCTATGAAAAACTGTTTTTT
CDR3: CALDSYEKLFF
size: NA
D: NA
V: TRBV30
J: TRBJ1-4

DNA: TGTGCCAGCAGTTTATCGCCGGGCGACCAAGAGACCCAGTACTTC
CDR3: CASSLSPGDQETQYF
size: NA
D: NA
V: TRBV27
J: TRBJ2-5

DNA: TGCGCCAGCAGCCCAACCTCGGGCGTTGATACGCAGTATTTT
CDR3: CASSPTSGVDTQYF
size: once
D: NA
V: TRBV5-1
J: TRBJ2-3

DNA: TGTGCCAGCAGCCAGGGAGCGGGAGGTGAGCAGTTCTTC
CDR3: CASSQGAGGEQFF
size: once
D: TRBD2
V: TRBV6-5
J: TRBJ2-1

DNA: TGTGCCAGCAGCTTAGATTCGTGGGTGAAGCAGTATTTT
CDR3: CASSLDSWVKQYF
size: NA
D: NA
V: TRBV11-2
J: TRBJ2-3

DNA: TGTGCCAGCAGCTTAGGGGGGCTTGGAGCTTTCTTT
CDR3: CASSLGGLGAFF
size: NA
D: NA
V: TRBV11-2
J: TRBJ1-1

DNA: TGTGCCAGCAGCTTAGAACTTGCAGGGGGCGCGGGGATCTATGGCTACACCTTC
CDR3: CASSLELAGGAGIYGYTF
size: NA
D: TRBD1
V: TRBV7-8
J: TRBJ1-2

DNA: TGCGCCAGCAGCTTGGATTCCAGGGGAGAGACCCAGTACTTC
CDR3: CASSLDSRGETQYF
size: NA
D: NA
V: TRBV5-1
J: TRBJ2-5

DNA: TGTGCCAGCCTCCGGGAGCGCAATCAGCCCCAGCATTTT
CDR3: CASLRERNQPQHF
size: NA
D: NA
V: TRBV2
J: TRBJ1-5

DNA: TGTGCCAGCTCACACGTCGAAGCAGCCTCCTATGGCTACACCTTC
CDR3: CASSHVEAASYGYTF
size: NA
D: NA
V: TRBV18
J: TRBJ1-2

DNA: TGTGCCAGCAGCTTGGCCCCCACAGGGGTCAAAAACATTCAGTACTTC
CDR3: CASSLAPTGVKNIQYF
size: few
D: TRBD1
V: TRBV5-5
J: TRBJ2-4

DNA: TGCAGTGCCCCAGGGACAGATGGCTACACCTTC
CDR3: CSAPGTDGYTF
size: NA
D: TRBD1
V: TRBV20-1
J: TRBJ1-2